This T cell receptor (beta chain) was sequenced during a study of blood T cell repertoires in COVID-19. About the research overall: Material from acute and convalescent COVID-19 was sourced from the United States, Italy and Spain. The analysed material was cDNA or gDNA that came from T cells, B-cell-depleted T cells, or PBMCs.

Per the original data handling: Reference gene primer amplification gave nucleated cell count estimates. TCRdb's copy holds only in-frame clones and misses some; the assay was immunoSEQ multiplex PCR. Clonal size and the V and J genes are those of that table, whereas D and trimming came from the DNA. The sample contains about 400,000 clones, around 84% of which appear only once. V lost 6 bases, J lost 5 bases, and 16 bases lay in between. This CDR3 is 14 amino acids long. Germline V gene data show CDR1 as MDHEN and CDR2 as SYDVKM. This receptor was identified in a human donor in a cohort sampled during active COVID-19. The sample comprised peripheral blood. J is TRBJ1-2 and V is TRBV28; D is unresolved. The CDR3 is CASSRAGFEYGYTF. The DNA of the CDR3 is TGTGCCAGCAGCCGCGCCGGGTTCGAGTATGGCTACACCTTC.